This T cell receptor beta chain comes out of a study of blood T cell repertoires in COVID-19. As for the study in general: Donors in the United States, Italy and Spain gave samples during acute or convalescent COVID-19. The analysed material was cDNA or gDNA that came from T cells, B-cell-depleted T cells, or PBMCs.

Seattle researchers signed up patients amid active infection and tracked them longitudinally. In the authors' methods: The authors estimated nucleated cell counts from reference gene primer amplification. TCRdb's copy holds only in-frame clones and misses some; the assay was immunoSEQ multiplex PCR. That table furnishes V, J and clone size, whereas the DNA furnished D and trimming. Of 300,000 to 400,000 clones listed, 80% to 90% are singletons. The sample holds one count of this clone. Germline trimming cut 5 bases from V and 6 bases from J; bases unmatched to any gene: 7. The CDR3 loop spans 14 amino acids. Germline-derived CDR1 and CDR2 are MNHEY and SVGAGI.

This clonotype originated in a man between 25 and 39 years old with COVID-19, enrolled during active disease. The rearrangement links TRBV6-5 to TRBJ2-7; 10 bases fit TRBD2. The specimen sequenced was peripheral blood. CDR3: CASSKREGLTEQYF. DNA of the CDR3: TGTGCCAGCAGTAAGCGGGAGGGCCTGACCGAGCAGTACTTC.